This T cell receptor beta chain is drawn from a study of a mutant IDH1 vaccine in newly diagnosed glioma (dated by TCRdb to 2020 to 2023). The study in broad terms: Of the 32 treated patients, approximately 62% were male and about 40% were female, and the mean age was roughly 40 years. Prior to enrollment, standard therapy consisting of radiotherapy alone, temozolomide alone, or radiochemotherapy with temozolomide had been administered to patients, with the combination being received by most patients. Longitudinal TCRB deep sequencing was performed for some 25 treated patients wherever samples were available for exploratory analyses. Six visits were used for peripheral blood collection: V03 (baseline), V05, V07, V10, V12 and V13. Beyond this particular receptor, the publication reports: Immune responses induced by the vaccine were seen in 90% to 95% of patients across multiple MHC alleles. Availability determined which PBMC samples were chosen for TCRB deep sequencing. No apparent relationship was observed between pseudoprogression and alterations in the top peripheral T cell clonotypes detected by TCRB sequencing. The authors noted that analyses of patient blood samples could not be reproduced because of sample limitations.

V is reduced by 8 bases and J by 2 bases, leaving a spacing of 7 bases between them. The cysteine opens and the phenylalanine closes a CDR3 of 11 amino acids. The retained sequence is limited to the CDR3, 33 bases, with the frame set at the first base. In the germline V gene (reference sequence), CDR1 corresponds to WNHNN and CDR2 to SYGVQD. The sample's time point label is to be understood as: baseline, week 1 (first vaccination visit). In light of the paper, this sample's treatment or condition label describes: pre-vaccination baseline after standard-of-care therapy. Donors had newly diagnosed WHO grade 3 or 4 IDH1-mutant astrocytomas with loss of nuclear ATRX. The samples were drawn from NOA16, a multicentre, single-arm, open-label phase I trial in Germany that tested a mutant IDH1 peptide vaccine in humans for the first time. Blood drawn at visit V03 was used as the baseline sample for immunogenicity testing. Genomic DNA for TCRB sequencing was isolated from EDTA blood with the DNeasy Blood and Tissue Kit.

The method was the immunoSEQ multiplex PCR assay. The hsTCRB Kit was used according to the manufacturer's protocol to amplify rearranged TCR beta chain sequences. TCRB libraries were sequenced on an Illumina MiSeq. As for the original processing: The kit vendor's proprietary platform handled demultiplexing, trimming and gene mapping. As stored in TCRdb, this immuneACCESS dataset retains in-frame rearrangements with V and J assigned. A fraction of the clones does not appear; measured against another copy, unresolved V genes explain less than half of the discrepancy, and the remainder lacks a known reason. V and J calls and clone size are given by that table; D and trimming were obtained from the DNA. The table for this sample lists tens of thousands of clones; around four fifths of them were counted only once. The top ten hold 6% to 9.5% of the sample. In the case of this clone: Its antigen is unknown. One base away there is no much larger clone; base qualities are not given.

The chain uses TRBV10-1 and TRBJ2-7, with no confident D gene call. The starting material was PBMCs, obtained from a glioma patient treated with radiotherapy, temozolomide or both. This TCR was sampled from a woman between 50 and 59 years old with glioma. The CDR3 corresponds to CASSYPYEQYF. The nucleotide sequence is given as TGCGCCAGCTCGTACCCCTACGAGCAGTACTTC.